The clone carrying this TCR beta chain appeared a few times. Its antigen is currently unknown. CDR3 length: 14 amino acids. V was clipped by 3 bases and J by 2 bases; unmatched bases: 3. CDR1 and CDR2 (germline): LGHDT, YNNKEL (reference sequence). These data originate in a study of T-cell memory formation after mild COVID-19. Via MiXCR, TCRdb re-called the 5' RACE reads, giving one row per CDR3 protein. This sample has 150,000 to 200,000 distinct CDR3 sequences, with around 16% found just once. Points from the study as a whole: Contracting CD4+ clones were located mainly in CM and EM, and CD8+ clones in EMRA.

The clonotype was recovered from an adult woman who had mild COVID-19 (a few samples of this study predate the infection). Cell type and time point are not known. Material for sequencing was PBMCs or a T cell subset sorted from them (not recorded which). The chain recombines TRBV3-1 with TRBJ2-7; TRBD2 matches at 8 bases. This CDR3 reads CASSQGLGPYEQYF. In nucleotides, the CDR3 is TGTGCCAGCAGCCAGGGACTAGGCCCCTACGAGCAGTACTTC.